The rows below give T cell receptor beta chains drawn from one sample of a study of cytomegalovirus exposure and HLA in healthy donors. The method was immunoSEQ multiplex PCR; TCRdb's version includes in-frame clones alone and lacks a portion of them. The table has about 160,000 clones, 85% seen once; the top ten hold more than 2%. Specimen: PBMCs. These receptors were obtained from a man aged 18 to 29 in good health and CMV-seropositive. CDR3s include the opening cysteine and the closing phenylalanine or tryptophan. A D gene is named only where the DNA matches it firmly.

d_gene: .
j_gene: TRBJ1-1
v_gene: TRBV5-6
len: 11
CDR3nt: TGTGCCAGCAGCCTAAACACTGAAGCTTTCTTT
CDR3aa: CASSLNTEAFF

d_gene: .
j_gene: TRBJ2-7
v_gene: TRBV11-2
len: 14
CDR3nt: TGTGCCAGCAGCTCGACAGTCTACTCCTACGAGCAGTACTTC
CDR3aa: CASSSTVYSYEQYF

d_gene: TRBD1
j_gene: TRBJ1-1
v_gene: TRBV19
len: 16
CDR3nt: TGTGCCAGTAGTATGCGAGCAGGGGGTAAGAACACTGAAGCTTTCTTT
CDR3aa: CASSMRAGGKNTEAFF

d_gene: .
j_gene: TRBJ2-3
v_gene: TRBV30
len: 14
CDR3nt: TGTGCCTGGGGGGCTGGGGTAGGAACAGATACGCAGTATTTT
CDR3aa: CAWGAGVGTDTQYF

d_gene: .
j_gene: TRBJ1-2
v_gene: TRBV5-4
len: 12
CDR3nt: TGTGCCAGCACAGGGGTGAACTATGGCTACACCTTC
CDR3aa: CASTGVNYGYTF

d_gene: .
j_gene: TRBJ1-3
v_gene: TRBV30
len: 16
CDR3nt: TGTGCCTGGAGTGTACTTGTGGGCCCCTCTGGAAACACCATATATTTT
CDR3aa: CAWSVLVGPSGNTIYF

d_gene: .
j_gene: TRBJ2-1
v_gene: TRBV19
len: 15
CDR3nt: TGTGCCAGTAGTCTTTTGGCAGGGCTTAACAATGAGCAGTTCTTC
CDR3aa: CASSLLAGLNNEQFF

d_gene: TRBD2
j_gene: TRBJ2-3
v_gene: TRBV7-8
len: 16
CDR3nt: TGTGCCAGCAGCCACGGGGGACGGGGGGACTCAGATACGCAGTATTTT
CDR3aa: CASSHGGRGDSDTQYF

d_gene: TRBD1
j_gene: TRBJ1-4
v_gene: TRBV5-6
len: 15
CDR3nt: TGTGCCAGCAGCTTACAGGGGGCGCGGAATGAAAAACTGTTTTTT
CDR3aa: CASSLQGARNEKLFF

d_gene: TRBD2
j_gene: TRBJ2-7
v_gene: TRBV9
len: 16
CDR3nt: TGTGCCAGCAGCGTTACTAGCGGGGGGTCTTCGGGCGAGCAGTACTTC
CDR3aa: CASSVTSGGSSGEQYF

d_gene: .
j_gene: TRBJ2-5
v_gene: TRBV30
len: 14
CDR3nt: TGTGCCTGGAGTGCGACTAGAACGGGGGAGACCCAGTACTTC
CDR3aa: CAWSATRTGETQYF

d_gene: .
j_gene: TRBJ1-3
v_gene: TRBV15
len: 14
CDR3nt: TGTGCCACCAGCAGAGATCCGGCTGGAAACACCATATATTTT
CDR3aa: CATSRDPAGNTIYF

d_gene: .
j_gene: TRBJ1-5
v_gene: TRBV4-1
len: 17
CDR3nt: TGCGCCAGCAGCCGTATCTGGGAGGCGAAGAGCAATCAGCCCCAGCATTTT
CDR3aa: CASSRIWEAKSNQPQHF

d_gene: TRBD1
j_gene: TRBJ1-6
v_gene: TRBV2
len: 14
CDR3nt: TGTGCCAGCAGCCTTGACAGGGTAAATTCACCCCTCCACTTT
CDR3aa: CASSLDRVNSPLHF